A single sample is the source of the 9 T cell receptor beta chains below, sequenced in a study of T-cell memory formation after mild COVID-19. TCRdb re-analysed the 5' RACE reads in MiXCR, keeping a single row per CDR3 protein. The sample lists hundreds of thousands of distinct CDR3 sequences, roughly 15% seen once, with around a fifth in the top ten. The sample taken for sequencing was PBMCs or a T cell subset sorted from them (not recorded which). These receptors originate from a man younger than 35 who had mild COVID-19 (a few samples of this study predate the infection). Cell type and time point are not known.

This clonotype was seen a handful of times. The rearrangement links TRBV9 to TRBJ2-1, with a possible D match to TRBD2 (5 bases). Per germline, CDR1 SGDLS and CDR2 YYNGEE. The CDR3 extends over 15 amino acids. The ends were cut back, 2 bases at V and 5 bases at J, with 14 bases in the middle. CDR3 in amino acids: CASSVSAFGDNEQFF. The CDR3 DNA reads TGTGCCAGCAGCGTTAGCGCGTTCGGTGACAATGAGCAGTTCTTC.

V and J are TRBV20-1 and TRBJ2-2; D may match TRBD1 or TRBD2 (5 bases each). Germline assignment: CDR1 DFQATT and CDR2 SNEGSKA (reference sequence). V lost 3 bases and J 2 bases, leaving 10 bases between the germline ends. The CDR3 sequence is 14 residues long. The CDR3, as DNA: TGCAGTGCTAGTTCGGGGACCAACACCGGGGAGCTGTTTTTT. It translates to CSASSGTNTGELFF.

This clonotype occurred a few times. This rearrangement joins TRBV5-5 to TRBJ2-5; D is unresolved. V was clipped by 0 bases and J by 3 bases, with 12 bases between them. Germline V CDR1 and CDR2: SGHKS, YYEKEE (reference sequence). The CDR3 is 15 residues long. This CDR3 reads CASSLAPTDEETQYF. In DNA, the CDR3 is TGTGCCAGCAGCTTGGCCCCCACAGACGAAGAGACCCAGTACTTC.

This clonotype was counted only a few times. The genes are TRBV4-1 and TRBJ1-1, with D unclear. The CDR3 runs to 15 residues. The germline gives CDR1 MGHRA, CDR2 YSYEKL. The V gene lost 4 bases and the J gene lost 0 bases, with 12 bases spanning the gap. CDR3 coding DNA: TGCGCCAGCAGCCCAGTTGGGTCAATGAACACTGAAGCTTTCTTT. It translates to CASSPVGSMNTEAFF.

The sample holds a few counts of this clonotype. The chain recombines TRBV4-2 with TRBJ1-2; perhaps TRBD1 as D (6 bases). The CDR3 runs to 17 residues. The germline gives CDR1 LGHNA, CDR2 YNFKEQ. V gave up 0 bases and J gave up 3 bases, with 17 bases separating them. CDR3 DNA sequence: TGTGCCAGCAGCCAAGAGTCCCGTACAGGGAATGACTATGGCTACACCTTC. Translated: CASSQESRTGNDYGYTF.

V gene TRBV4-1 combines with J gene TRBJ1-2; perhaps TRBD1 as D (5 bases). The CDR3 has 14 residues. Per germline, CDR1 MGHRA and CDR2 YSYEKL. V was cut by 1 base and J by 6 bases, with 12 bases left in between. Written as DNA, the CDR3 is TGCGCCAGCAGCCAAGGGTTGGGGGGAAATGGCTACACCTTC. Its protein product is CASSQGLGGNGYTF.

The V and J genes are TRBV6-5 and TRBJ2-1, with 10 bases fitting TRBD2. Losses at the gene ends were 6 bases for V and 3 bases for J; bases not matched to a gene: 5. The V gene's germline CDR1 is MNHEY and CDR2 SVGAGI. There are 15 residues in the CDR3. The CDR3: CASSPKRGGYNEQFF. In nucleotides, the CDR3 is TGTGCCAGCAGCCCGAAGCGGGGGGGCTACAATGAGCAGTTCTTC.

This clonotype has just a few counts. The rearrangement links TRBV5-1 to TRBJ1-2; maybe TRBD1 (6 bases). The length of the CDR3 is 18 residues. The ends were cut back, 5 bases at V and 2 bases at J, with 25 bases in the middle. CDR1 is SGHRS and CDR2 is YFSETQ in the germline V gene. The CDR3 DNA is TGCGCCAGCAGTCAAGCGACAGGACCGCGTTTTATCAACTATGGCTACACCTTC. Residues: CASSQATGPRFINYGYTF. The variable domain in full, with the rest retrieved from reference TRBV5-1 and TRBJ1-2, is KAGVTQTPRYLIKTRGQQVTLSCSPISGHRSVSWYQQTPGQGLQFLFEYFSETQRNKGNFPGRFSGRQFSNSRSEMNVSTLELGDSALYLCASSQATGPRFINYGYTFGSGTRLTVV.

The chain couples TRBV7-9 to TRBJ1-1; weak D call: TRBD1 (5 bases). Germline V CDR1 and CDR2: SEHNR, FQNEAQ (reference sequence). The CDR3 is 14 residues long. The V end lost 8 bases, the J end lost 1 base, and 14 bases lay between the germline ends. CDR3 in amino acids: CASAFSGSNTEAFF. The CDR3 nucleotides read TGTGCCAGCGCCTTCTCAGGGTCGAACACTGAAGCTTTCTTT.